Listed below are T cell receptor beta chains from one sample, sequenced in a study of early T cells in non-severe SARS-CoV-2 infection. TCRdb fed the 5' RACE reads into MiXCR, producing one record per CDR3 protein. The sample includes approximately 81,000 distinct CDR3 sequences, less than 8% of them seen just once. The material sequenced was whole blood. These TCRs come from an adult who was a healthcare worker with PCR-confirmed SARS-CoV-2 infection or an uninfected control (not recorded which). Both conserved end residues are part of each CDR3. The order of the fields is V gene, J gene, CDR3 protein.

v_call: TRBV11-2; j_call: TRBJ1-2; cdr3_aa: CASSRLLGNYGYTF
v_call: TRBV5-6; j_call: TRBJ2-1; cdr3_aa: CASSLHRLNSYNEQFF
v_call: TRBV6-5; j_call: TRBJ1-6; cdr3_aa: CASSYSTGVNSPLHF
v_call: TRBV4-3; j_call: TRBJ2-7; cdr3_aa: CASSQGAAGGMREQYF
v_call: TRBV6-1; j_call: TRBJ1-1; cdr3_aa: CASSEAAGRTEAFF
v_call: TRBV20-1; j_call: TRBJ2-7; cdr3_aa: CSASSGSSYEQYF
v_call: TRBV4-1; j_call: TRBJ2-3; cdr3_aa: CASSRAGTSAGGTTTSTDTQYF
v_call: TRBV28; j_call: TRBJ1-5; cdr3_aa: CASGKSGGHQPQHF
v_call: TRBV6-2/TRBV6-3; j_call: TRBJ2-5; cdr3_aa: CASGPLGGRKTQYF
v_call: TRBV20-1; j_call: TRBJ2-3; cdr3_aa: CSAPDGMRGTDTQYF
v_call: TRBV5-1; j_call: TRBJ2-1; cdr3_aa: CASSSGLADYNEQFF
v_call: TRBV3-1; j_call: TRBJ1-1; cdr3_aa: CASSQGMRVRGTEAFF
v_call: TRBV28; j_call: TRBJ1-4; cdr3_aa: CASTPTGGDEKLFF
v_call: TRBV11-2; j_call: TRBJ2-3; cdr3_aa: CASSLDRGTDTQYF
v_call: TRBV5-6; j_call: TRBJ2-5; cdr3_aa: CASSLKGTVHETQYF
v_call: TRBV19; j_call: TRBJ1-5; cdr3_aa: CASSISEQPQHF
v_call: TRBV7-2; j_call: TRBJ2-7; cdr3_aa: CASSLSSGSGYEQYF
v_call: TRBV6-2/TRBV6-3; j_call: TRBJ2-3; cdr3_aa: CASSYHPDTQYF